This is a list of T cell receptor beta chains from one sample in a study of blood T cells in healthy people across ages. Each CDR3 protein is one row after TCRdb ran MiXCR on the 5' RACE reads. The table records approximately 880,000 distinct CDR3 sequences, 40% to 60% of them present only once. Source material: blood. The receptor source for this set is a man younger than 40 in good health. Each CDR3 is given with its conserved first and last residue. The order of the fields is clone size, J gene, V gene, D gene, CDR3 DNA, CDR3 protein. The D gene is left open where the match is weak. Only part of the rows carry a size: once, few, many, or a class if the clone is expanded.

clone size: .; J gene: TRBJ1-2; V gene: TRBV29-1; D gene: .; CDR3 DNA: TGCAGCGTTGTCAGAGCATGGGGCTACACCTTC; CDR3 protein: CSVVRAWGYTF
clone size: .; J gene: TRBJ2-5; V gene: TRBV29-1; D gene: TRBD1; CDR3 DNA: TGCAGCGTTGAAAGGTTACAGGGGTCAGGAGAGACCCAGTACTTC; CDR3 protein: CSVERLQGSGETQYF
clone size: .; J gene: TRBJ2-1; V gene: TRBV12-3/TRBV12-4; D gene: TRBD2; CDR3 DNA: TGTGCCAGCAGTTTCGGCCATAGCGGGGAGGTTTACAATGAGCAGTTCTTC; CDR3 protein: CASSFGHSGEVYNEQFF
clone size: once; J gene: TRBJ2-7; V gene: TRBV15; D gene: .; CDR3 DNA: TGTGCCACCAGCAGAGAATACGGGTTAGCCGAGCAGTACTTC; CDR3 protein: CATSREYGLAEQYF
clone size: few; J gene: TRBJ1-5; V gene: TRBV15; D gene: .; CDR3 DNA: TGTGCCACCAGCAGAGATGAGCCTTCTCAGCCCCAGCATTTT; CDR3 protein: CATSRDEPSQPQHF
clone size: .; J gene: TRBJ2-7; V gene: TRBV11-3; D gene: .; CDR3 DNA: TGTGCCAGCAGCCCCGCAGGAGGCTCCTACGAGCAGTACTTC; CDR3 protein: CASSPAGGSYEQYF
clone size: .; J gene: TRBJ2-7; V gene: TRBV27; D gene: .; CDR3 DNA: TGTGCCAGCAGTTCGTTAATCGGGGAGCAGTACTTC; CDR3 protein: CASSSLIGEQYF
clone size: few; J gene: TRBJ1-2; V gene: TRBV29-1; D gene: .; CDR3 DNA: TGCAGCGTTGAATCGGCGGGCTGGGGCTACACCTTC; CDR3 protein: CSVESAGWGYTF
clone size: .; J gene: TRBJ2-3; V gene: TRBV6-5; D gene: TRBD2; CDR3 DNA: TGTGCCAGCAGTAGGACTAGCGGGAGTGATACGCAGTATTTT; CDR3 protein: CASSRTSGSDTQYF
clone size: .; J gene: TRBJ1-2; V gene: TRBV24-1; D gene: .; CDR3 DNA: TGTGCCACCCAATTCTTCAAGGGCTACACCTTC; CDR3 protein: CATQFFKGYTF
clone size: .; J gene: TRBJ2-1; V gene: TRBV4-2; D gene: .; CDR3 DNA: TGTGCCAGCAGCCCCCGCGCTAGCTCCTACAATGAGCAGTTCTTC; CDR3 protein: CASSPRASSYNEQFF
clone size: .; J gene: TRBJ2-3; V gene: TRBV7-3; D gene: .; CDR3 DNA: TGTGCCAGCAGCGTAAGGAGTTGGGCGGATACGCAGTATTTT; CDR3 protein: CASSVRSWADTQYF
clone size: many; J gene: TRBJ2-1; V gene: TRBV9; D gene: .; CDR3 DNA: TGTGCCAGCAGCGTAGATCAGGGAACCAATGAGCAGTTCTTC; CDR3 protein: CASSVDQGTNEQFF
clone size: .; J gene: TRBJ2-5; V gene: TRBV10-3; D gene: TRBD1; CDR3 DNA: TGTGCCATCAGTGACGGGACAGGGGCCCAAGAGACCCAGTACTTC; CDR3 protein: CAISDGTGAQETQYF
clone size: .; J gene: TRBJ1-5; V gene: TRBV29-1; D gene: TRBD1; CDR3 DNA: TGCAGCGCCAGGACAGGGGGCCCAAATCAGCCCCAGCATTTT; CDR3 protein: CSARTGGPNQPQHF
clone size: few; J gene: TRBJ2-3; V gene: TRBV12-3/TRBV12-4; D gene: .; CDR3 DNA: TGTGCCAGCAGTTTTGACAGCAGCGATACGCAGTATTTT; CDR3 protein: CASSFDSSDTQYF
clone size: .; J gene: TRBJ2-7; V gene: TRBV18; D gene: .; CDR3 DNA: TGTGCCAGCTCACCCGGAGGGGTCGAGCAGTACTTC; CDR3 protein: CASSPGGVEQYF
clone size: many; J gene: TRBJ2-7; V gene: TRBV11-2; D gene: .; CDR3 DNA: TGTGCCAGCAGCCCGCCGGGCCAGATCTACGAGCAGTACTTC; CDR3 protein: CASSPPGQIYEQYF
clone size: .; J gene: TRBJ2-1; V gene: TRBV20-1; D gene: TRBD2; CDR3 DNA: TGCAGTGCTAGTAATAGCGGGGGGGCCAATGAGCAGTTCTTC; CDR3 protein: CSASNSGGANEQFF
clone size: .; J gene: TRBJ2-7; V gene: TRBV29-1; D gene: TRBD2; CDR3 DNA: TGCAGCGTTTGGGGTTCAGGACTAGCCTACAATGAGCAGTACTTC; CDR3 protein: CSVWGSGLAYNEQYF
clone size: .; J gene: TRBJ1-2; V gene: TRBV12-3/TRBV12-4; D gene: TRBD1; CDR3 DNA: TGTGCTAGCGGGGAGACAGGGCTCTCTAACTATGGCTACACCTTC; CDR3 protein: CASGETGLSNYGYTF
clone size: .; J gene: TRBJ1-1; V gene: TRBV5-1; D gene: TRBD1; CDR3 DNA: TGCGCCAGCAGCTTGGACCCAGGGGGCATGACTGAAGCTTTCTTT; CDR3 protein: CASSLDPGGMTEAFF